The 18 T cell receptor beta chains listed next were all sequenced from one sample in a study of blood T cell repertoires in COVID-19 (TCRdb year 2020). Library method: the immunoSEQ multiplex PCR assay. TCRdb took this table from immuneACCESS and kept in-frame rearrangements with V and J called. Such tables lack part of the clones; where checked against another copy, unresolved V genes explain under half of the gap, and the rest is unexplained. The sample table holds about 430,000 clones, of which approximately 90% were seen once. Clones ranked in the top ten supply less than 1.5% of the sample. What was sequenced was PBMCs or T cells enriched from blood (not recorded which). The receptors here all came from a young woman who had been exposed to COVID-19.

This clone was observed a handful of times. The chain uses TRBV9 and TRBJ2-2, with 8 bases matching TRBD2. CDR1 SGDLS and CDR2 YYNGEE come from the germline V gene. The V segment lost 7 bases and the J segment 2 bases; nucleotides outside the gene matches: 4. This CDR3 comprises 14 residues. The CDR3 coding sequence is TGTGCCAGCGAGGGACTAGTAAACACCGGGGAGCTGTTTTTT. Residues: CASEGLVNTGELFF. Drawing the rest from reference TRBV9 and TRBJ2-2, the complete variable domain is DSGVTQTPKHLITATGQRVTLRCSPRSGDLSVYWYQQSLDQGLQFLIQYYNGEERAKGNILERFSAQQFPDLHSELNLSSLELGDSALYFCASEGLVNTGELFFGEGSRLTVL.

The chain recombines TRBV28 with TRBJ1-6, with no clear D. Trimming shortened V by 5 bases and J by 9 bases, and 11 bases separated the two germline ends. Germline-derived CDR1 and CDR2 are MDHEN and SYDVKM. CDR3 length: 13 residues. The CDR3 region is CASSPRPPSPLHF. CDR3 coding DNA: TGTGCCAGCAGTCCCCGTCCCCCTTCACCCCTCCACTTT.

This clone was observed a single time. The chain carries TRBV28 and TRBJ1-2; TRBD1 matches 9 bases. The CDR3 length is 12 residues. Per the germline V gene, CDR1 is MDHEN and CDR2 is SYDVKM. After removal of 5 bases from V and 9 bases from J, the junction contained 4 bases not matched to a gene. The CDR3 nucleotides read TGTGCCAGCAGTCTGGGGACAGGGAGCTACACCTTC. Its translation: CASSLGTGSYTF.

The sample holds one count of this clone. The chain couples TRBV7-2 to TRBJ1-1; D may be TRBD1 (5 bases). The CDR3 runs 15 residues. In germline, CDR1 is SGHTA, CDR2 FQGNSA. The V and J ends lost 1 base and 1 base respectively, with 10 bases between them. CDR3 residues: CASSLEGLQNTEAFF. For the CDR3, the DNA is TGTGCCAGCAGCTTAGAGGGACTGCAGAACACTGAAGCTTTCTTT.

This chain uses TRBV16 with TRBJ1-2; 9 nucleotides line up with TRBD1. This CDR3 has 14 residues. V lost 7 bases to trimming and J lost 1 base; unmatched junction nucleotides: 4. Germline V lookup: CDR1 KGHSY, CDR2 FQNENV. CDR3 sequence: CASTQGALNYGYTF. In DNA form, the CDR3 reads TGTGCCAGCACACAGGGGGCGCTTAACTATGGCTACACCTTC. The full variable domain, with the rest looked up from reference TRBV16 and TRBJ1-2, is GEEVAQTPKHLVRGEGQKAKLYCAPIKGHSYVFWYQQVLKNEFKFLISFQNENVFDETGMPKERFSAKCLPNSPCSLEIQATKLEDSAVYFCASTQGALNYGYTFGSGTRLTVV.

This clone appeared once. Written as DNA, the CDR3 is TGTGCCAGCAGTTATAACAGACCCAATCAGCCCCAGCATTTT. This translates into CASSYNRPNQPQHF. The V gene is TRBV6-5, the J gene TRBJ1-5; D ambiguous. The V end was cut by 3 bases, the J end by 3 bases, with 9 bases between. This CDR3 contains 14 residues. CDR1 and CDR2 (germline): MNHEY, SVGAGI.

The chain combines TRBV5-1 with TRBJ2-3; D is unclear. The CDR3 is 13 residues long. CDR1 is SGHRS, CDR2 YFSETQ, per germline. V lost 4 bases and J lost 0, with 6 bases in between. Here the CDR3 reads CASSAPSTDTQYF. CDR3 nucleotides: TGCGCCAGCAGCGCGCCTAGCACAGATACGCAGTATTTT.

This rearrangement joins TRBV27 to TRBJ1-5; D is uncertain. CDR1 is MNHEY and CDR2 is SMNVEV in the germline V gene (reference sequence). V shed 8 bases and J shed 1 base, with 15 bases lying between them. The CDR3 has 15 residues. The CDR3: CASSPVGLSNQPQHF. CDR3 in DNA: TGTGCCAGCTCCCCGGTCGGGTTGAGCAATCAGCCCCAGCATTTT.

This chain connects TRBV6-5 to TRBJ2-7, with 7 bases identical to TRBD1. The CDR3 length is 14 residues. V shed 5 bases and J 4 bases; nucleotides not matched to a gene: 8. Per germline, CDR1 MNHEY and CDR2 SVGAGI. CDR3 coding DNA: TGTGCCAGCAGTCCCCAGACAGGGAATTACGAGCAGTACTTC. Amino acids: CASSPQTGNYEQYF.

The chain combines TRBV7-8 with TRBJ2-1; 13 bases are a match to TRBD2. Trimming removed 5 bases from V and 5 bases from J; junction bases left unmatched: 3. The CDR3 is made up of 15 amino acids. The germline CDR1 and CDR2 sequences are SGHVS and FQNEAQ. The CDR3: CASSAGTSGDNEQFF. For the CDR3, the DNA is TGTGCCAGCAGCGCAGGGACTAGCGGGGACAATGAGCAGTTCTTC.

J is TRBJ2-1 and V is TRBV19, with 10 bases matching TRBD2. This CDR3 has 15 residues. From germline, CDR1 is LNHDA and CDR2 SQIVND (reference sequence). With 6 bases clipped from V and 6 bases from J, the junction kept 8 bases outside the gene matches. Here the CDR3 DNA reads TGTGCCAGTAGCCGAACTAGCGGGGTAAGCAATGAGCAGTTCTTC. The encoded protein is CASSRTSGVSNEQFF.

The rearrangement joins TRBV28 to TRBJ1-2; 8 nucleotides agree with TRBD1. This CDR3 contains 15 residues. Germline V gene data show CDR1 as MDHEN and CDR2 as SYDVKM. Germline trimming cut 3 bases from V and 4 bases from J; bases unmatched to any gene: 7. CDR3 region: CASSFGQGYLYGYTF. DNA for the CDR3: TGTGCCAGCAGTTTCGGACAGGGCTATCTCTATGGCTACACCTTC.

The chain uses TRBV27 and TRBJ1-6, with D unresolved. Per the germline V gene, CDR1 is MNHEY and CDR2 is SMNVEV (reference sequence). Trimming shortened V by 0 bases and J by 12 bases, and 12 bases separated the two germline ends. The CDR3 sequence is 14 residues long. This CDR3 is CASSLSSGILPLHF. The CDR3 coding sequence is TGTGCCAGCAGTTTATCGAGTGGTATTCTACCCCTCCACTTT.

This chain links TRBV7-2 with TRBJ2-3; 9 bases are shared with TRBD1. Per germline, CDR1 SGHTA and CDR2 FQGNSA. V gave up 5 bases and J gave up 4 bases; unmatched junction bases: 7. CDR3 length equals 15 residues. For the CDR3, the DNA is TGTGCCAGCAGCCCGCTGACAGGGGGTGCAGATACGCAGTATTTT. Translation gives CASSPLTGGADTQYF.

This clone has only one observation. The CDR3: CATSDPTRTSGTDTQYF. The CDR3 nucleotides read TGTGCCACCAGTGACCCCACACGGACTAGCGGCACAGATACGCAGTATTTT. This chain uses TRBV24-1 with TRBJ2-3; 9 positions agree with TRBD2. The length of the CDR3 is 17 residues. The germline gives CDR1 KGHDR, CDR2 SFDVKD. Germline trimming cut 4 bases from V and 1 base from J; bases unmatched to any gene: 8.

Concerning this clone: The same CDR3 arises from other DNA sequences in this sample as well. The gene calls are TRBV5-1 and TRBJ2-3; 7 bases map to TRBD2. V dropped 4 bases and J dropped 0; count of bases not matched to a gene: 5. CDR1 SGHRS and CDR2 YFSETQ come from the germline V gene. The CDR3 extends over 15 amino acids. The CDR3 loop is CASSPPGGSTDTQYF. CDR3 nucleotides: TGCGCCAGCAGCCCCCCGGGGGGTAGCACAGATACGCAGTATTTT.

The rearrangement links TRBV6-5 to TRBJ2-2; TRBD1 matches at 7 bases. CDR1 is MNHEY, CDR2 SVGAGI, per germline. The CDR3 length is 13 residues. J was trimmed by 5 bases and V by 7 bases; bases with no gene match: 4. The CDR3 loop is CASNRQGTGELFF. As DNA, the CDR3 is TGTGCCAGCAACCGACAGGGTACCGGGGAGCTGTTTTTT.

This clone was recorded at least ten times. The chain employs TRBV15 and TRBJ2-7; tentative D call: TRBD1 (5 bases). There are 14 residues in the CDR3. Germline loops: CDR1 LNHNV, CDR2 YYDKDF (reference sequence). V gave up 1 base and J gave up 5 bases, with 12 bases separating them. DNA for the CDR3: TGTGCCACCAGCAGAGGGACATCGAAGGACGAGCAGTACTTC. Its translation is CATSRGTSKDEQYF.